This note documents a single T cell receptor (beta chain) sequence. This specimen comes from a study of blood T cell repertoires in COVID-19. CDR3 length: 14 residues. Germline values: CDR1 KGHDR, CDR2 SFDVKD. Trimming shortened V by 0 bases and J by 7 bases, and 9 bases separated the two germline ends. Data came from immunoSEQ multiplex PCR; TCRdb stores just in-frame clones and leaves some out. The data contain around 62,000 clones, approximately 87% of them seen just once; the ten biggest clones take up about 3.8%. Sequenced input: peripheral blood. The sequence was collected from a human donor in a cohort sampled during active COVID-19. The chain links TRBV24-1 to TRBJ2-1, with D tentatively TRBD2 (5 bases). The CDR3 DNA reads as TGTGCCACCAGTGATTTGGGACTTTTTAATGAGCAGTTCTTC. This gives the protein CATSDLGLFNEQFF.